This T cell receptor (beta chain) was retrieved from a study of CD8+CD57+ T cells in acquired aplastic anemia. It was patients with CD8+CD57+ cell expansion by flow cytometry who were chosen for sequencing. The germline gives CDR1 SGHRS, CDR2 YFSETQ. CDR3 length: 16 amino acids. Between the trimmed V and J ends, which lost 1 base and 0 bases, there was a span of 11 bases. This clonotype has more than one count but fewer than ten. According to the study, genomic DNA was the template for TCR beta VDJ and CDR3 profiling. TCRdb used MiXCR to reprocess the reads, holding one entry per CDR3 protein. The table lists hundreds of thousands of distinct CDR3 sequences, roughly 34% of them singletons.

This chain connects TRBV5-1 to TRBJ1-3; D might be TRBD1 (5 bases). The receptor was isolated from a human donor with aplastic anemia. Sequencing was performed on sorted CD4+, CD8+, or CD8+CD57+ T cells (not recorded which) from PBMCs. CDR3 DNA: TGCGCCAGCAGCTTGTTCCCGGACAACTCTGGAAACACCATATATTTT. Amino acid sequence: CASSLFPDNSGNTIYF. The full variable domain, in which reference TRBV5-1 and TRBJ1-3 provide the parts outside the CDR3, is KAGVTQTPRYLIKTRGQQVTLSCSPISGHRSVSWYQQTPGQGLQFLFEYFSETQRNKGNFPGRFSGRQFSNSRSEMNVSTLELGDSALYLCASSLFPDNSGNTIYFGEGSWLTVV.